This TCR beta chain was documented in a study of blood T cell repertoires in COVID-19. Sequencing used immunoSEQ multiplex PCR; TCRdb keeps in-frame clones, though not all of them. The sample has 300,000 to 400,000 clones, about 88% seen once. This clonotype was obtained from a man aged 55-75 years who had recovered from COVID-19. The sequencing sample was made of PBMCs or T cells enriched from blood (not recorded which).

CDR3 coding DNA: TGTGCCAGCTCACCACCTTGGAGCTCCTATAATTCACCCCTCCACTTT. This translates into CASSPPWSSYNSPLHF. The rearrangement joins TRBV18 to TRBJ1-6; no reliable D call. Trimming removed 0 bases from V and 0 bases from J, with 6 bases in between. The V gene's germline CDR1 is KGHSH and CDR2 LQKENI. The length of the CDR3 is 16 residues.